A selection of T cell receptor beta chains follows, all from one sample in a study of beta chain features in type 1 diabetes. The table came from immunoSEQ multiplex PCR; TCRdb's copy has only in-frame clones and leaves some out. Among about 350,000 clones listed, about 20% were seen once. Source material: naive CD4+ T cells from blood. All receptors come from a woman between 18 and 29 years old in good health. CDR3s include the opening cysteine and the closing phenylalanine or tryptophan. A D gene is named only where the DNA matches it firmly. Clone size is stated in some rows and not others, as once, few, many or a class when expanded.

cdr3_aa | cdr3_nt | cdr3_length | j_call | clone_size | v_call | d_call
CASSLGRGQSIYNEQFF | TGTGCCAGCAGCCTAGGTAGGGGACAAAGCATTTACAATGAGCAGTTCTTC | 17 | TRBJ2-1 | NA | TRBV11-2 | NA
CASSSSMFRTSGFSGANVLTF | TGTGCCAGCAGCTCCTCGATGTTCCGGACTAGCGGTTTCTCTGGGGCCAACGTCCTGACTTTC | 21 | TRBJ2-6 | few | TRBV7-6 | TRBD2
CASSLRETQYF | TGTGCCAGCAGCTTGAGAGAGACCCAGTACTTC | 11 | TRBJ2-5 | few | TRBV11-3 | NA
CASSFQGLAPKETQYF | TGTGCCAGCAGCTTCCAAGGACTAGCACCGAAAGAGACCCAGTACTTC | 16 | TRBJ2-5 | NA | TRBV11-2 | TRBD2
CSVRGGRREKLFF | TGCAGCGTGAGGGGGGGGCGCCGTGAAAAACTGTTTTTT | 13 | TRBJ1-4 | NA | TRBV29-1 | NA
CASSPGGYQPQHF | TGTGCCAGCAGTCCCGGGGGTTATCAGCCCCAGCATTTT | 13 | TRBJ1-5 | NA | TRBV2 | NA
CASSLTGMLSETQYF | TGTGCCAGCAGCTTGACAGGGATGCTCTCGGAGACCCAGTACTTC | 15 | TRBJ2-5 | few | TRBV5-4 | NA
CASSPVRSGANVLTF | TGTGCCAGCAGCCCGGTGCGCTCTGGGGCCAACGTCCTGACTTTC | 15 | TRBJ2-6 | NA | TRBV7-3 | NA
CASRGGPLGDEQFF | TGTGCCAGCAGGGGGGGACCACTGGGGGATGAGCAGTTCTTC | 14 | TRBJ2-1 | NA | TRBV25-1 | NA
CASSQESRQRVRRYEQYF | TGTGCCAGCAGCCAAGAGTCCAGGCAACGGGTGAGGAGGTACGAGCAGTACTTC | 18 | TRBJ2-7 | few | TRBV14 | NA
CASSGREGREQYF | TGTGCCAGCTCAGGGCGGGAGGGCCGCGAGCAGTACTTC | 13 | TRBJ2-7 | NA | TRBV18 | TRBD2
CASSLPGLAGGVIDEQFF | TGCGCCAGCAGCCTCCCGGGACTAGCGGGAGGGGTAATCGATGAGCAGTTCTTC | 18 | TRBJ2-1 | few | TRBV5-1 | TRBD2
CSVERGDGRNTEAFF | TGCAGCGTTGAACGGGGGGACGGCAGAAACACTGAAGCTTTCTTT | 15 | TRBJ1-1 | few | TRBV29-1 | NA
CASSGIQGGGQPQHF | TGTGCCAGCAGCGGAATCCAGGGCGGCGGTCAGCCCCAGCATTTT | 15 | TRBJ1-5 | few | TRBV11-2 | NA
CASSPGSLNNQPQHF | TGTGCCAGCTCACCTGGGAGCTTAAACAATCAGCCCCAGCATTTT | 15 | TRBJ1-5 | few | TRBV18 | NA
CSASTSGELFF | TGCAGTGCTAGCACATCCGGGGAGCTGTTTTTT | 11 | TRBJ2-2 | NA | TRBV20-1 | NA
CASSQDLGGSTDTQYF | TGCGCCAGCAGCCAAGATCTAGGGGGTAGCACAGATACGCAGTATTTT | 16 | TRBJ2-3 | NA | TRBV4-1 | NA
CASSEIPGTEETQYF | TGTGCCAGCAGCGAGATTCCCGGGACAGAAGAGACCCAGTACTTC | 15 | TRBJ2-5 | NA | TRBV9 | TRBD1
CSVALLSESTDTQYF | TGCAGCGTCGCCCTACTGAGCGAGAGCACAGATACGCAGTATTTT | 15 | TRBJ2-3 | NA | TRBV29-1 | NA
CSVEGSMNTEAFF | TGCAGCGTTGAGGGGAGCATGAACACTGAAGCTTTCTTT | 13 | TRBJ1-1 | NA | TRBV29-1 | NA
CASSESRGRETQYF | TGTGCCAGCAGTGAGAGCAGGGGACGTGAGACCCAGTACTTC | 14 | TRBJ2-5 | NA | TRBV2 | NA
CASSPGQGAYEQYF | TGCGCCAGCAGCCCAGGGCAGGGCGCCTACGAGCAGTACTTC | 14 | TRBJ2-7 | NA | TRBV4-1 | NA
CASSEYSGTVVETQYF | TGTGCCAGCAGTGAATATTCCGGAACAGTCGTGGAGACCCAGTACTTC | 16 | TRBJ2-5 | few | TRBV2 | NA
CASSLGANEQFF | TGTGCCAGCAGCTTAGGGGCTAATGAGCAGTTCTTC | 12 | TRBJ2-1 | NA | TRBV5-4 | NA
CASSLLANQPQHF | TGTGCCAGCAGCTTATTGGCCAATCAGCCCCAGCATTTT | 13 | TRBJ1-5 | few | TRBV7-2 | NA
CASSLSGGAYNEQFF | TGTGCCAGCAGCCTTAGCGGGGGGGCCTACAATGAGCAGTTCTTC | 15 | TRBJ2-1 | NA | TRBV7-9 | TRBD2
CASSNSGGQPQHF | TGTGCCAGCAGTAATTCCGGGGGTCAGCCCCAGCATTTT | 13 | TRBJ1-5 | few | TRBV9 | NA